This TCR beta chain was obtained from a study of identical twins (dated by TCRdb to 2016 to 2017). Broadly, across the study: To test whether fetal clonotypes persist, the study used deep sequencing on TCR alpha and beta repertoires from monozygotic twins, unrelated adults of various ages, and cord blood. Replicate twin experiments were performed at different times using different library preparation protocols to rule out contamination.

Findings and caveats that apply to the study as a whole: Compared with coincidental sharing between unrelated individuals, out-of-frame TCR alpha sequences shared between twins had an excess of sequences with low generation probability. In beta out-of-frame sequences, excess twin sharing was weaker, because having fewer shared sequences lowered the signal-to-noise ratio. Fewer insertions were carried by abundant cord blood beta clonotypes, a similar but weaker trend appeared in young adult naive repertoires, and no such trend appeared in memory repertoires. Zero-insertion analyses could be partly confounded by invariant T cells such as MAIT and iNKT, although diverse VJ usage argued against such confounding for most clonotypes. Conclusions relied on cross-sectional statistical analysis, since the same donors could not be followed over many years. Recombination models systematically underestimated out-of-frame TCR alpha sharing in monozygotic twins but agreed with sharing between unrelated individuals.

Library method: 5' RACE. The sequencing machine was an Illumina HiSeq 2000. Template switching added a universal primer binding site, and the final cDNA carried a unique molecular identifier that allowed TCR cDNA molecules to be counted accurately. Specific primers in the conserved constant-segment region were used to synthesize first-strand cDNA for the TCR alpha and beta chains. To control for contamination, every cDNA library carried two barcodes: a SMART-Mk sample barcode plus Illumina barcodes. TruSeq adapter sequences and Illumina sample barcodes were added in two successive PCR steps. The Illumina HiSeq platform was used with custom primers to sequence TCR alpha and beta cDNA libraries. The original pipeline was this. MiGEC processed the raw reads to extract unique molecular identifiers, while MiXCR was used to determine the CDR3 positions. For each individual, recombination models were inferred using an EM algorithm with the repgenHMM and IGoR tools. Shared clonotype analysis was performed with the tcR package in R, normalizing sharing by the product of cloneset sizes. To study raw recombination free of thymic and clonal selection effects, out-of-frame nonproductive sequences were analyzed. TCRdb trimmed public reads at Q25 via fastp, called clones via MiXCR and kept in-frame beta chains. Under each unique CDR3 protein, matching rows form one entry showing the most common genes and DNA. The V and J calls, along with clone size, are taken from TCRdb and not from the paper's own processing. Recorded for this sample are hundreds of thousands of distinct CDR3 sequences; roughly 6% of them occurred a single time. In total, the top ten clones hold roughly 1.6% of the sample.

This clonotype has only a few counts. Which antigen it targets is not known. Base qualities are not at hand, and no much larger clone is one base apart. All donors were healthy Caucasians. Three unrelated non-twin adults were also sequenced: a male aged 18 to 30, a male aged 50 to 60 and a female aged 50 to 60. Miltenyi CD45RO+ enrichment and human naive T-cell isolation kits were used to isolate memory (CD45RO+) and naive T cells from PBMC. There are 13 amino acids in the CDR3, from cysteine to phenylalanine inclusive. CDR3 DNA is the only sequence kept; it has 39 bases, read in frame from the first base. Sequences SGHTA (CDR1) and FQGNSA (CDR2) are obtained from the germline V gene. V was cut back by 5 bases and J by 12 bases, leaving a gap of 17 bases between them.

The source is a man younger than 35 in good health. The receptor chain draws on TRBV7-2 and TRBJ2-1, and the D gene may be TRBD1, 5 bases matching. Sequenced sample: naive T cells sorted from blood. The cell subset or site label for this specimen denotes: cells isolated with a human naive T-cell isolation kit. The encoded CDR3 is CASSPYGGAAQFF. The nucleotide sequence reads TGTGCCAGCAGCCCCTATGGTGGGGCTGCGCAGTTCTTC.